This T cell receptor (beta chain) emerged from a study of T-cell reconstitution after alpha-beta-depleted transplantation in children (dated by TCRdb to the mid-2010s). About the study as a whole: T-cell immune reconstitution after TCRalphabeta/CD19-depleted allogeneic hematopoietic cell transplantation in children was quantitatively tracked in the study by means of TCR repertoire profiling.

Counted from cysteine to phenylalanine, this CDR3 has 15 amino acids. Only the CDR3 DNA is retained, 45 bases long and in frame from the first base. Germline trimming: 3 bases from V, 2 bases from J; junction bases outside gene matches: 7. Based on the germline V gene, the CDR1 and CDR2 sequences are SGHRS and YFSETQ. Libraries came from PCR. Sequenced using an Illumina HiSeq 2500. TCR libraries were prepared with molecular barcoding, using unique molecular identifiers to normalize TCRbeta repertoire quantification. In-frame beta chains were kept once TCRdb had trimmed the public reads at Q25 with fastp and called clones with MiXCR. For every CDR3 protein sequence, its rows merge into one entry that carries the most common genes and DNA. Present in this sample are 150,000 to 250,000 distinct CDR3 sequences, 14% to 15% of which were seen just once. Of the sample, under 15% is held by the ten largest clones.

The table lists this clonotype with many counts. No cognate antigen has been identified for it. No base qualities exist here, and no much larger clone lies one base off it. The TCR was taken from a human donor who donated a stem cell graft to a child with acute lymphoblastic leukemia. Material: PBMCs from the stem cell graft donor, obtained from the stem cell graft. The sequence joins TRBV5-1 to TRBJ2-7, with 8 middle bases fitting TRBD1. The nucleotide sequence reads TGCGCCAGCAGCTCCGGCGGGACAGGCGCCTACGAGCAGTACTTC. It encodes CASSSGGTGAYEQYF.